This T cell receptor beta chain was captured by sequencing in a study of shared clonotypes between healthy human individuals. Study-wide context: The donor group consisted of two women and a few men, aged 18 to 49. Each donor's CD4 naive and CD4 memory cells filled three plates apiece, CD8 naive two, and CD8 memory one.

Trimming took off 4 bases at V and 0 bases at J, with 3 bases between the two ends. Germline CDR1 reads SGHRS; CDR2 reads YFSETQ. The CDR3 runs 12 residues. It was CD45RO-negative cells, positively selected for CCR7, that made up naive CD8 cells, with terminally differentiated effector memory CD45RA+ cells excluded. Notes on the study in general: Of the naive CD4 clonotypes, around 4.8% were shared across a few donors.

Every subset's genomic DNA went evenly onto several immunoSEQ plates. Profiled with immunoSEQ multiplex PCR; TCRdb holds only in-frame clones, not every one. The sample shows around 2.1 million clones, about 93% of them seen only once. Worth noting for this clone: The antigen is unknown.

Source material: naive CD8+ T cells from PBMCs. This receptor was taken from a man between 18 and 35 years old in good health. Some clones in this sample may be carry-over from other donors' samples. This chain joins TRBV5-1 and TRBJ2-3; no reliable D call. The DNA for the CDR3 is TGCGCCAGCAGCCCTAGCACAGATACGCAGTATTTT. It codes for CASSPSTDTQYF.